One sample yielded the 28 T cell receptor beta chains listed below, sequenced in a study of blood T cell repertoires in COVID-19. The table came from immunoSEQ multiplex PCR; TCRdb's copy has only in-frame clones and leaves some out. The sample lists 200,000 to 250,000 clones, roughly four fifths seen once, with less than 4% in the top ten. Source material: PBMCs or T cells enriched from blood (not recorded which). The origin of the receptors is a woman in her 40s who had been exposed to COVID-19.

The chain joins TRBV7-2 to TRBJ1-3; tentatively, D is TRBD1 (5 bases). The CDR3 length is 12 residues. The germline V and J ends were trimmed by 7 bases and 7 bases, with 11 bases remaining between them. The germline V gene has CDR1 SGHTA and CDR2 FQGNSA. CDR3 sequence (DNA): TGTGCCAGCACCCCGGGGGTCAACACCATATATTTT. Encoded protein: CASTPGVNTIYF.

This clone was picked up one time. The CDR3 reads CASSPYDMGGRDTQYF. For the CDR3, the DNA is TGTGCCAGCAGCCCCTACGATATGGGGGGGAGAGATACGCAGTATTTT. The V call is TRBV7-3, the J call TRBJ2-3, with 7 bases lining up with TRBD2. Per germline, CDR1 SGHTA and CDR2 FQGTGA. The CDR3 loop spans 16 amino acids. The V gene end was trimmed by 5 bases and the J gene end by 5 bases; junction bases not matched to a gene: 13.

V and J are TRBV7-3 and TRBJ2-3; TRBD2 agrees at 8 bases. The V segment lost 4 bases and the J segment 2 bases; nucleotides outside the gene matches: 11. The germline V gene encodes CDR1 SGHTA and CDR2 FQGTGA. This CDR3 contains 17 residues. Here the CDR3 DNA reads TGTGCCAGCAGCTCCCTGTCTGCGGGGGGACTCACAGATACGCAGTATTTT. Protein product: CASSSLSAGGLTDTQYF.

V gene TRBV3-1 (or the pseudogene TRBV3-2) combines with J gene TRBJ2-1; D possibly corresponds to TRBD2 (5 bases). V was clipped by 0 bases and J by 7 bases, with 7 bases between them. The CDR3 spans 13 residues. CDR1 LGHDT and CDR2 YNNKEL come from the germline V gene (reference sequence). The CDR3 protein is CASSQEGLNEQFF. The CDR3 nucleotides read TGTGCCAGCAGCCAAGAAGGACTTAATGAGCAGTTCTTC.

This sequence joins TRBV7-2 and TRBJ2-2; perhaps TRBD1 as D (5 bases). The CDR3 covers 16 residues. The germline V gene has CDR1 SGHTA and CDR2 FQGNSA. The germline V and J ends were trimmed by 5 bases and 4 bases, with 17 bases remaining between them. The CDR3 protein is CASSQPQGSRTGELFF. For the CDR3, the DNA is TGTGCCAGCAGCCAACCCCAGGGATCTCGCACCGGGGAGCTGTTTTTT.

The chain employs TRBV29-1 and TRBJ2-7; TRBD2 is a possible D gene (6 bases). V shed 4 bases and J shed 4 bases, with 14 bases lying between them. Germline V gives CDR1 SQVTM, CDR2 ANQGSEA. The CDR3 consists of 13 residues. CDR3 region: CSVGRDSYYEQYF. CDR3 nucleotides: TGCAGCGTTGGTCGGGACTCCTATTACGAGCAGTACTTC.

The rearrangement joins TRBV5-8 to TRBJ2-2; possible D gene TRBD1, 6 bases. V dropped 4 bases and J dropped 1 base, with 11 bases sitting between them. The CDR3 contains 15 residues. Germline V gives CDR1 SGHTS, CDR2 YDEGEE. The CDR3 DNA sequence: TGTGCCAGCAGCCTGGGACAACTGAACACCGGGGAGCTGTTTTTT. Encoded protein: CASSLGQLNTGELFF.

V is TRBV29-1 and J is TRBJ2-2, with 8 bases that match TRBD2. The CDR3 is 14 amino acids. With V trimmed by 7 bases and J by 2 bases, 6 bases remained unmatched. Per the germline V gene, CDR1 is SQVTM and CDR2 is ANQGSEA. CDR3 DNA: TGCAGCGCCCGGACTAGCCTAAACACCGGGGAGCTGTTTTTT. Protein sequence: CSARTSLNTGELFF.

The chain links TRBV6-2 or TRBV6-3 to TRBJ2-5; 7 bases line up with TRBD2. The CDR3 length is 15 residues. With 2 bases clipped from V and 2 bases from J, the junction kept 5 bases outside the gene matches. The V gene's germline CDR1 is MNHEY and CDR2 SVGEGT. CDR3 sequence reads: CASSYHPGGQETQYF. CDR3 nucleotides: TGTGCCAGCAGTTACCACCCGGGGGGACAAGAGACCCAGTACTTC.

The chain couples TRBV28 to TRBJ1-5; D remains unclear. CDR1 MDHEN and CDR2 SYDVKM come from the germline V gene. The CDR3 length is 12 residues. Trimming took off 5 bases at V and 3 bases at J, with 5 bases between the two ends. CDR3 protein: CASSPLNQPQHF. The CDR3 region has the DNA TGTGCCAGCAGTCCACTCAATCAGCCCCAGCATTTT.

The chain employs TRBV5-1 and TRBJ2-7; a weak D match, TRBD2 (6 bases). Trimming pared 3 bases from V and 1 base from J, leaving 11 bases between. Germline assignment: CDR1 SGHRS and CDR2 YFSETQ. The CDR3 sequence is 14 residues long. This CDR3 is CASSWGESSYEQYF. In DNA form, the CDR3 reads TGCGCCAGCAGCTGGGGGGAGAGTTCCTACGAGCAGTACTTC.

This sequence joins TRBV12-3 or TRBV12-4 and TRBJ1-2; the match to TRBD1 covers 7 bases. The CDR3 is 13 residues long. J was trimmed by 9 bases and V by 4 bases; bases with no gene match: 8. The CDR3 protein is CASSSGTEDSYTF. The DNA of the CDR3 is TGTGCCAGCAGTTCGGGGACAGAAGATAGCTACACCTTC.

V gene TRBV6-2 or TRBV6-3 combines with J gene TRBJ2-7, with TRBD2 matching over 12 bases. The junction had 1 base not matched to a gene; V was cut back by 0 bases and J by 4 bases. Germline V gene sequence: CDR1 MNHEY, CDR2 SVGEGT. This CDR3 is 15 amino acids long. The DNA for the CDR3 is TGTGCCAGCAGTTACTCGACTAGCGGGGGATACGAGCAGTACTTC. It translates to CASSYSTSGGYEQYF.

The chain couples TRBV6-5 to TRBJ1-2; 9 bases are shared with TRBD1. The ends lost 6 bases at V and 4 bases at J; junction bases unmatched: 9. The CDR3 is 15 amino acids. Germline V lookup: CDR1 MNHEY, CDR2 SVGAGI. The CDR3 DNA is TGTGCCAGCAGGAGGAGCGGACAGGGGACCTATGGCTACACCTTC. It codes for CASRRSGQGTYGYTF.

V is TRBV7-2 and J is TRBJ1-1; perhaps TRBD1 as D (5 bases). Germline values: CDR1 SGHTA, CDR2 FQGNSA. V was cut by 3 bases and J by 3 bases, with 8 bases left in between. This CDR3 is built from 13 residues. CDR3 sequence (DNA): TGTGCCAGCAGCTTGAAAGGGGACACTGAAGCTTTCTTT. Residues: CASSLKGDTEAFF.

In this sample, this clone turned up once. This sequence joins TRBV3-1 (or the pseudogene TRBV3-2) and TRBJ1-2, with D possibly matching TRBD1 (6 bases). Trimming removed 4 bases at V and 4 bases at J, with 13 bases between. The germline V gene encodes CDR1 LGHDT and CDR2 YNNKEL (reference sequence). The CDR3 consists of 14 residues. The CDR3 here is CASSPSDRPYGYTF. CDR3 DNA sequence: TGTGCCAGCAGCCCCTCAGACAGGCCCTATGGCTACACCTTC.

This rearrangement joins TRBV7-3 to TRBJ2-3; 9 positions match TRBD2. Germline loops: CDR1 SGHTA, CDR2 FQGTGA. J was trimmed by 2 bases and V by 4 bases; bases with no gene match: 10. The CDR3 covers 17 residues. The DNA of the CDR3 is TGTGCCAGCAGCTCGATAAGCGGGGGGCCCATCACAGATACGCAGTATTTT. Translating it yields CASSSISGGPITDTQYF.

This clone was picked up one time. The V call is TRBV7-9, the J call TRBJ2-5; the match to TRBD1 covers 8 bases. V gave up 1 base and J gave up 2 bases; unmatched junction bases: 3. Per germline, CDR1 SEHNR and CDR2 FQNEAQ (reference sequence). The CDR3 has 15 amino acids. CDR3 coding DNA: TGTGCCAGCAGCTTAGACAGGGGGGTACAAGAGACCCAGTACTTC. Translation gives CASSLDRGVQETQYF.

V usage is TRBV7-9 and J usage is TRBJ1-6, with D unresolved. This CDR3 region has 11 residues. From germline, CDR1 is SEHNR and CDR2 FQNEAQ (reference sequence). Trimming took off 4 bases at V and 16 bases at J, with 11 bases between the two ends. The CDR3 bases are TGTGCCAGCAGCTCCTCGGGAGGACTCCACTTT. It encodes CASSSSGGLHF.

The rearrangement joins TRBV9 to TRBJ2-5; 8 bases map to TRBD2. V lost 0 bases to trimming and J lost 2 bases; unmatched junction nucleotides: 3. CDR1 and CDR2 from the germline V gene are SGDLS and YYNGEE. The CDR3 loop spans 15 amino acids. CDR3 sequence reads: CASSVGGGLQETQYF. CDR3 DNA sequence: TGTGCCAGCAGCGTAGGCGGGGGGTTACAAGAGACCCAGTACTTC.

The chain couples TRBV3-1 (or the pseudogene TRBV3-2) to TRBJ2-5; the D gene is possibly TRBD1 (6 bases). The CDR3 covers 14 residues. CDR1 is LGHDT, CDR2 YNNKEL, per germline (reference sequence). V lost 6 bases, J lost 4 bases, and 15 bases lay in between. The CDR3 spells CASSGDIWGETQYF. CDR3 in DNA: TGTGCCAGCAGTGGGGACATTTGGGGAGAGACCCAGTACTTC.

The chain uses TRBV6-5 and TRBJ2-7; 7 bases align to TRBD1. The junction had 2 bases not matched to a gene; V was cut back by 6 bases and J by 0 bases. The CDR3 has 13 residues. Germline CDR1 reads MNHEY; CDR2 reads SVGAGI. The DNA of the CDR3 is TGTGCCAGCAGAGGACAGGACTCCTACGAGCAGTACTTC. Its protein is CASRGQDSYEQYF.

The V and J genes are TRBV11-2 and TRBJ2-5; possibly TRBD1 for D (6 bases). CDR1 SGHAT and CDR2 FQNNGV come from the germline V gene. Trimming shortened V by 1 base and J by 0 bases, and 9 bases separated the two germline ends. CDR3 length: 15 residues. The CDR3 DNA reads TGTGCCAGCAGCTTAGCCGGGACATACCAAGAGACCCAGTACTTC. It translates to CASSLAGTYQETQYF.

V is TRBV19 and J is TRBJ2-7, with 9 bases matching TRBD1. The CDR3 covers 15 residues. Trimming at V came to 6 bases and at J to 3 bases, leaving 9 bases not matched to a gene. Germline V CDR1 and CDR2: LNHDA, SQIVND (reference sequence). CDR3 sequence: CASRGGQGLVYEQYF. DNA of the CDR3: TGTGCCAGTAGGGGGGGACAGGGCCTTGTCTACGAGCAGTACTTC.

The genes are TRBV12-5 and TRBJ1-3, with no clear D. Germline assignment: CDR1 LGHNT and CDR2 FRNRAP. Trimming pared 6 bases from V and 10 bases from J, leaving 19 bases between. This CDR3 region has 14 residues. This CDR3 is CASGPGTRERTIYF. The DNA of the CDR3 is TGTGCTAGTGGCCCCGGAACGCGGGAAAGGACCATATATTTT.

The rearrangement links TRBV7-9 to TRBJ1-6; 9 bases map to TRBD1. V trimming: 5 bases; J trimming: 14 bases; junction bases outside the gene matches: 16. Germline V gene data show CDR1 as SEHNR and CDR2 as FQNEAQ (reference sequence). This CDR3 region has 16 residues. DNA of the CDR3: TGTGCCAGCAGCCCTCCATGGGACAGGGAAGGATCAGCCCTCCACTTT. Residues: CASSPPWDREGSALHF. The complete variable domain, with remaining parts taken from reference TRBV7-9 and TRBJ1-6, reads DTGVSQNPRHKITKRGQNVTFRCDPISEHNRLYWYRQTLGQGPEFLTYFQNEAQLEKSRLLSDRFSAERPKGSFSTLEIQRTEQGDSAMYLCASSPPWDREGSALHFGNGTRLTVT.

The gene calls are TRBV7-2 and TRBJ1-1, with D possibly TRBD1 on 5 matching bases. This CDR3 has 14 amino acids. V dropped 7 bases and J dropped 7 bases, with 19 bases sitting between them. The germline V gene encodes CDR1 SGHTA and CDR2 FQGNSA. CDR3 loop: CASIQGGFRFEAFF. DNA for the CDR3: TGTGCCAGCATTCAGGGAGGCTTTAGGTTTGAAGCTTTCTTT. Complete variable domain (other parts from reference TRBV7-2 and TRBJ1-1): GAGVSQSPSNKVTEKGKDVELRCDPISGHTALYWYRQSLGQGLEFLIYFQGNSAPDKSGLPSDRFSAERTGGSVSTLTIQRTQQEDSAVYLCASIQGGFRFEAFFGQGTRLTVV.

This clone was recorded once. This chain joins TRBV6-8 and TRBJ1-5, with TRBD1 matching 7 bases. V was clipped by 0 bases and J by 5 bases; unmatched bases: 4. The CDR3 has 15 residues. Germline V gene data show CDR1 as MNHGY and CDR2 as SAAAGT. This CDR3 is CASSYSEGADQPQHF. The CDR3 region has the DNA TGTGCCAGCAGTTACTCGGAGGGGGCTGATCAGCCCCAGCATTTT.